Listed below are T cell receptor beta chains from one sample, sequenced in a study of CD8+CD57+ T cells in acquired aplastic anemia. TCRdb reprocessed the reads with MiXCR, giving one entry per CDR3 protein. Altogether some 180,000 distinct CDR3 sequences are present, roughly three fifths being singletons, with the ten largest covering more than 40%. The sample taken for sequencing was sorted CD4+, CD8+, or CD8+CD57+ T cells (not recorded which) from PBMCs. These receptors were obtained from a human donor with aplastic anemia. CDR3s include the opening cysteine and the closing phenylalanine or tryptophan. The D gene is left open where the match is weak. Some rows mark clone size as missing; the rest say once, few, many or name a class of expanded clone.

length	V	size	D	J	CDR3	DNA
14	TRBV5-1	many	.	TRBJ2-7	CASSLTDFSYEQYF	TGCGCCAGCAGCTTGACAGACTTCTCCTACGAGCAGTACTTC
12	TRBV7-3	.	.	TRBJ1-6	CASSLEGGPLHF	TGTGCCAGCAGCTTAGAGGGAGGACCCCTCCACTTT
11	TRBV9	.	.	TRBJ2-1	CASSFLDEQFF	TGTGCCAGCAGTTTTTTAGATGAGCAGTTCTTC
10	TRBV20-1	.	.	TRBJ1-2	CSASRDGYTF	TGCAGTGCTAGCAGGGATGGCTACACCTTC
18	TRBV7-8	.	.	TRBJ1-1	CASSLVGGGAREYTEAFF	TGTGCCAGCAGCTTAGTGGGAGGGGGGGCGCGGGAGTACACTGAAGCTTTCTTT
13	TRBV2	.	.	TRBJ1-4	CASSVRDGEKLFF	TGTGCCAGCAGTGTGAGGGACGGGGAAAAACTGTTTTTT
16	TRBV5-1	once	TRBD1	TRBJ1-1	CASSLAQGQKNTEAFF	TGCGCCAGCAGCTTGGCGCAGGGACAGAAGAACACTGAAGCTTTCTTT
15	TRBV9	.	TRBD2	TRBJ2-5	CASSVGTSGEETQYF	TGTGCCAGCAGCGTAGGGACTAGCGGGGAAGAGACCCAGTACTTC
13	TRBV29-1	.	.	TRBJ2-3	CSVSGTGVDTQYF	TGCAGCGTTTCCGGGACGGGGGTAGATACGCAGTATTTT
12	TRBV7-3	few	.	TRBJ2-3	CASSAGADTQYF	TGTGCCAGCAGCGCAGGAGCAGATACGCAGTATTTT
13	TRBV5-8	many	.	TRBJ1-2	CASSLVNNYGYTF	TGTGCCAGCAGTCTAGTGAACAACTATGGCTACACCTTC
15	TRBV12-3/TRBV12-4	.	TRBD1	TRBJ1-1	CASADRVWMGTEAFF	TGTGCCAGCGCAGACAGGGTTTGGATGGGAACTGAAGCTTTCTTT
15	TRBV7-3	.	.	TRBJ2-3	CASSSLTGRADTQYF	TGTGCCAGCAGCTCCTTAACGGGAAGGGCAGATACGCAGTATTTT